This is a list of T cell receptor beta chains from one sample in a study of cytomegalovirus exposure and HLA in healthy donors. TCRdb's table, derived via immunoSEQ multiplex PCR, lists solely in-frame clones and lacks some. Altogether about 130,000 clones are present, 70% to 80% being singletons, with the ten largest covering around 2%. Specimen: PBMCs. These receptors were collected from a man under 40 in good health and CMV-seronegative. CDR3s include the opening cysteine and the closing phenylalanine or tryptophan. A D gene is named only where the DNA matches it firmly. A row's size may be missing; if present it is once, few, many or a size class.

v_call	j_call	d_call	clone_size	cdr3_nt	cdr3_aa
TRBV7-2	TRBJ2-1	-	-	TGTGCCAGCAGGCATGGGGGGGGCGCCTACAATGAGCAGTTCTTC	CASRHGGGAYNEQFF
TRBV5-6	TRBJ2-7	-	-	TGTGCCAGCAGCTTGATTGTAGCGGCGGGGGAGCAGTACTTC	CASSLIVAAGEQYF
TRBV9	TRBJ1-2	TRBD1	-	TGTGCCAGCAGCGAGGGGGGGGGACAGGGTCTCGTCTATGGCTACACCTTC	CASSEGGGQGLVYGYTF
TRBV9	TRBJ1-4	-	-	TGTGCCAGCAGCAGGACAACCGCAACTAATGAAAAACTGTTTTTT	CASSRTTATNEKLFF
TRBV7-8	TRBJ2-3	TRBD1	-	TGTGCCAGCAGCCCCGGACAGGGCCCCGATACGCAGTATTTT	CASSPGQGPDTQYF
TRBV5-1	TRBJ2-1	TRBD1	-	TGCGCCAGCAGCGAGGGGACAGCCAATGAGCAGTTCTTC	CASSEGTANEQFF
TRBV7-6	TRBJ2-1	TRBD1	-	TGTGCCAGCAGCTCCCGGACAGGGGCCCGCTACAATGAGCAGTTCTTC	CASSSRTGARYNEQFF
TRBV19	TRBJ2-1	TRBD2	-	TGTGCCAGTAGCCGACTAGCGGGAGTGGCAGATGAGCAGTTCTTC	CASSRLAGVADEQFF
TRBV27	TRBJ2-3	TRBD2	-	TGTGCCAGCAGTAACTTGGGACTAGCGGGAGATACGCAGTATTTT	CASSNLGLAGDTQYF
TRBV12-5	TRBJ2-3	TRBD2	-	TGTGCTAGTGGCCCGGGACTAGCGGGAGCGACAGATACGCAGTATTTT	CASGPGLAGATDTQYF
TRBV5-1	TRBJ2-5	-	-	TGCGCCAGCATCCCGAATGCGGCTAGTTTCCAAGAGACCCAGTACTTC	CASIPNAASFQETQYF
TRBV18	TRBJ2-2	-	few	TGTGCCAGCTCACCATTCGAACGAGCGAACACCGGGGAGCTGTTTTTT	CASSPFERANTGELFF
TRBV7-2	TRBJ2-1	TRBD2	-	TGTGCCAGCAGCCGGGGACTAGCGAAGGGGGATGAGCAGTTCTTC	CASSRGLAKGDEQFF
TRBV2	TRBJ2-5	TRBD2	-	TGTGCCAGCAGGACTAGCGGAAACTACCAAGAGACCCAGTACTTC	CASRTSGNYQETQYF
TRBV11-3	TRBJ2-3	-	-	TGTGCCAGCAGCTTAGCTGGGACAACAGATACGCAGTATTTT	CASSLAGTTDTQYF
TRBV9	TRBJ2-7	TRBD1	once	TGTGCCAGCAGCGTAGCGGGACAGGCGTTATACGAGCAGTACTTC	CASSVAGQALYEQYF
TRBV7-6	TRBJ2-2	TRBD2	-	TGTGCCAGCAGCTTAAGACTAGCGGGAGATCAGGACGGGGAGCTGTTTTTT	CASSLRLAGDQDGELFF
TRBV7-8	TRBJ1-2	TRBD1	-	TGTGCCAGCAGCGAAACAGGGGCCGACTATGGCTACACCTTC	CASSETGADYGYTF
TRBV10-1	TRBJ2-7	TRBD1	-	TGCGCCAGCAGTGCTGGACAGGGGATCTACTACGAGCAGTACTTC	CASSAGQGIYYEQYF
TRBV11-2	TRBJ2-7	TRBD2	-	TGTGCCAGCAGCTTAGTCACTAGCGGCTACGAGCAGTACTTC	CASSLVTSGYEQYF
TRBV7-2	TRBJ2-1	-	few	TGTGCCAGCAGCTTAGTGGCAGGGCGCGGCAATGAGCAGTTCTTC	CASSLVAGRGNEQFF
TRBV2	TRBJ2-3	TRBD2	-	TGTGCCAGCAGTGGCAGCGGGGGGGGCACAGATACGCAGTATTTT	CASSGSGGGTDTQYF
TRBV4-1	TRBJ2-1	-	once	TGCGCCAGCAGCCAAGATGTGAGGGAGCAGTTCTTC	CASSQDVREQFF
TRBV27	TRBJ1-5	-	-	TGTGCCAGCAGTTGGAGGGGCAATCAGCCCCAGCATTTT	CASSWRGNQPQHF
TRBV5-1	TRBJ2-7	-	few	TGCGCCAGCAGCTTGCAGACTAGTACTACCGAGCAGTACTTC	CASSLQTSTTEQYF
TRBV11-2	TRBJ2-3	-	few	TGTGCCACCGGGACAACCCGAAGCGATACGCAGTATTTT	CATGTTRSDTQYF
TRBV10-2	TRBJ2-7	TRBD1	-	TGCGCCAGCACCGGCGGGACAGGGTCGAGTTACGAGCAGTACTTC	CASTGGTGSSYEQYF
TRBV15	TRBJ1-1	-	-	TGTGCCACCAGTCGGAGGAACACTGAAGCTTTCTTT	CATSRRNTEAFF
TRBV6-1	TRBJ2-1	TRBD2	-	TGTGCCAGCAGTGAACACACCGGGACTAACTACTACAATGAGCAGTTCTTC	CASSEHTGTNYYNEQFF
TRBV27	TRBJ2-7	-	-	TGTGCCAGCAGCGCCCAGGTCCGCTCCTACGAGCAGTACTTC	CASSAQVRSYEQYF
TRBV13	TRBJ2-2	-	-	TGTGCCAGCAGCCACATCCAGGGGGGGAACACCGGGGAGCTGTTTTTT	CASSHIQGGNTGELFF
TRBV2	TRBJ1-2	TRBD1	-	TGTGCCAGCAGTGAAGCGCGGGACAGGGGGCAAGGCTACACCTTC	CASSEARDRGQGYTF
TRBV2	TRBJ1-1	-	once	TGTGCCAGCACAGGCATGAACACTGAAGCTTTCTTT	CASTGMNTEAFF
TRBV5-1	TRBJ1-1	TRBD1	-	TGCGCCAGCAGCTTCGGGACAGGGGGCGCGTACACTGAAGCTTTCTTT	CASSFGTGGAYTEAFF
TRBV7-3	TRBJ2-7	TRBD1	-	TGTGCCAGCAGCCTGACAGGGGGCGCTTACGAGCAGTACTTC	CASSLTGGAYEQYF
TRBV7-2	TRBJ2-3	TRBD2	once	TGTGCCAGCACCCCAGCGGGAACCCCAGATACGCAGTATTTT	CASTPAGTPDTQYF
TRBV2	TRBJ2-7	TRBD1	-	TGTGCCAGCAGTGAAGCGGGGGACAGGGGATACGAGCAGTACTTC	CASSEAGDRGYEQYF
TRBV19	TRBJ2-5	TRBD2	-	TGTGCCAGTAGTCGGGCATCCGGGGGGATGGAGACCCAGTACTTC	CASSRASGGMETQYF
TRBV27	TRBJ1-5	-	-	TGTGCCAGCAGCGAAACCCCCCTCGGGGGGCAGAATCAGCCCCAGCATTTT	CASSETPLGGQNQPQHF
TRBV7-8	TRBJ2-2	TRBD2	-	TGTGCCAGCAGCCGGGGCGCGGGAGAAACCGGGGAGCTGTTTTTT	CASSRGAGETGELFF
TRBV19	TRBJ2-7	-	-	TGTGCCAGTAGTATAGGGGGGCAAGGCTACGAGCAGTACTTC	CASSIGGQGYEQYF
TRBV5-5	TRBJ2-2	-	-	TGTGCCAGCAGCTTCGGTTCCCTGGCCGGGGAGCTGTTTTTT	CASSFGSLAGELFF
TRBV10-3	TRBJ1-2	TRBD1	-	TGTGCCATCAGTGCCGGGGGGGCAGGGGGTAACTATGGCTACACCTTC	CAISAGGAGGNYGYTF
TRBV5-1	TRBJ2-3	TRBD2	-	TGCGCCAGCAGCTTAAGGACTAGCGGTACTAGCACAGATACGCAGTATTTT	CASSLRTSGTSTDTQYF
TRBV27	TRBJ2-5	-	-	TGTGCCAGCAGTTTATCTCAATGGTTAGCCCAAGAGACCCAGTACTTC	CASSLSQWLAQETQYF
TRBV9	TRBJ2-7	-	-	TGTGCCAGCAGCCAGGAGGGAGCAAACTACGAGCAGTACTTC	CASSQEGANYEQYF
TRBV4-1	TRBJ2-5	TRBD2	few	TGCGCCAGCAGCCAAGCAAACCTCCTACTAGCGGCCGGGGGGACCCAGTACTTC	CASSQANLLLAAGGTQYF
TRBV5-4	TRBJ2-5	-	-	TGTGCCAGCAGCTTGGGCGCCCGGCAAGAGACCCAGTACTTC	CASSLGARQETQYF
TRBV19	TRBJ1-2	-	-	TGTGCCAGTAGTATACAGGGGCACCCCTATGGCTACACCTTC	CASSIQGHPYGYTF
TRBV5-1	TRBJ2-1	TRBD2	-	TGCGCCAGCAGCTTGTACGGACTAGCGGGAGTAGATAATGAGCAGTTCTTC	CASSLYGLAGVDNEQFF
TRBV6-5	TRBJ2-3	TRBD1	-	TGTGCCAGCAGTCAAAGGACAGGCGGAGATACGCAGTATTTT	CASSQRTGGDTQYF
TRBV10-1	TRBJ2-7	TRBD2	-	TGCGCCAGCAGTGATAGCGGGAGGTACGAGCAGTACTTC	CASSDSGRYEQYF
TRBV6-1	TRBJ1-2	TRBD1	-	TGTGCCAGCAGTGTGGACAGGGCAGCTAACTATGGCTACACCTTC	CASSVDRAANYGYTF